The 7 T cell receptor beta chains given below trace back to one sample, sequenced in a study of T cell responses to AZD1222 COVID-19 vaccine. TCRdb's copy holds only in-frame clones and misses some; the assay was immunoSEQ multiplex PCR. Seen here are 95,000 to 120,000 clones, around 88% observed once, and the top ten hold approximately 6.4%. The sequenced sample was peripheral blood, obtained 28 days after the second AZD1222 dose. The receptors here all came from an adult who received the AZD1222 COVID-19 vaccine.

The chain links TRBV5-1 to TRBJ1-1; D uncertain. Looked up from germline, CDR1 is SGHRS and CDR2 is YFSETQ. Trimming cost V 3 bases and J 3 bases, with 9 bases left between them. The CDR3 consists of 13 residues. CDR3 protein: CASSSLVDTEAFF. DNA for the CDR3: TGCGCCAGCAGCTCACTCGTAGACACTGAAGCTTTCTTT.

V and J are TRBV29-1 and TRBJ2-3; the match to TRBD1 covers 7 bases. The CDR3 spans 13 residues. From germline, CDR1 is SQVTM and CDR2 ANQGSEA. J gave up 2 bases and V 4 bases, and 3 bases lay outside the gene matches. The CDR3 loop is CSVGDSNTDTQYF. The CDR3 DNA reads TGCAGCGTTGGGGACAGTAACACAGATACGCAGTATTTT.

J is TRBJ1-6 and V is TRBV18; 12 bases are shared with TRBD1. The V segment lost 1 base and the J segment 6 bases; nucleotides outside the gene matches: 1. Germline-derived CDR1 and CDR2 are KGHSH and LQKENI. CDR3 length equals 16 residues. CDR3 sequence reads: CASSPRGQGANSPLHF. The CDR3 DNA reads as TGTGCCAGCTCACCACGGGGACAGGGGGCTAATTCACCCCTCCACTTT.

This chain joins TRBV28 and TRBJ2-5, with TRBD2 as a possible D gene (6 bases). Germline V CDR1 and CDR2: MDHEN, SYDVKM. The CDR3 is 13 amino acids. The V and J ends lost 7 bases and 2 bases respectively, with 11 bases between them. The CDR3 reads CASTLGTQETQYF. CDR3 DNA: TGTGCCAGCACCCTGGGGACTCAAGAGACCCAGTACTTC.

In DNA form, the CDR3 reads TGTGCCAGCTCACCACAACAAAAGGGGGTCGGGACAGATACGCAGTATTTT. Amino acid sequence: CASSPQQKGVGTDTQYF. The gene calls are TRBV18 and TRBJ2-3, with a tentative D call TRBD1 (6 bases). The V gene lost 1 base and the J gene lost 3 bases, with 17 bases spanning the gap. Germline V lookup: CDR1 KGHSH, CDR2 LQKENI. The CDR3 runs to 17 residues.

This sequence joins TRBV14 and TRBJ2-7; possible D gene TRBD2, 7 bases. V gave up 4 bases and J gave up 3 bases, with 13 bases separating them. Looked up from germline, CDR1 is SGHDN and CDR2 is FVKESK. The length of the CDR3 is 14 residues. The CDR3 DNA sequence: TGTGCCAGCAGCCGGGGGGGACACAACTACGAGCAGTACTTC. Translating gives CASSRGGHNYEQYF.

The chain has TRBV6-2 or TRBV6-3 and TRBJ1-2, with no clear D. Germline V CDR1 and CDR2: MNHEY, SVGEGT. Between the trimmed V and J ends, which lost 0 bases and 5 bases, there was a span of 1 base. CDR3 length: 11 amino acids. CDR3 protein: CASSYSYGYTF. The CDR3, as DNA: TGTGCCAGCAGTTACTCGTATGGCTACACCTTC.